Below are 8 T cell receptor beta chains sequenced from a single sample in a study of blood T cell repertoires in COVID-19. Generated by immunoSEQ multiplex PCR, the TCRdb table keeps only in-frame clones and is missing some. This table has approximately 120,000 clones, roughly 92% appearing once. The sequencing input was peripheral blood. Receptors originate from a man aged 50-59 years with COVID-19, enrolled during active disease.

This chain uses TRBV6-5 with TRBJ1-1; D remains unclear. This CDR3 is built from 15 residues. Looked up from germline, CDR1 is MNHEY and CDR2 is SVGAGI. Trimming stripped 2 bases from V and 1 base from J, with 11 bases between. The CDR3 here is CASSYALRGNTEAFF. DNA of the CDR3: TGTGCCAGCAGTTACGCCCTCCGAGGGAACACTGAAGCTTTCTTT.

The rearrangement links TRBV2 to TRBJ2-3; D is unresolved. The CDR3 is 10 residues long. The germline gives CDR1 SNHLY, CDR2 FYNNEI. V gave up 11 bases and J gave up 10 bases, with 13 bases separating them. The DNA of the CDR3 is TGTGCCGTTGCTAGTCCGGCGCAGTATTTT. Translation gives CAVASPAQYF.

This chain links TRBV19 with TRBJ2-5; TRBD2 agrees at 7 bases. Germline V lookup: CDR1 LNHDA, CDR2 SQIVND (reference sequence). V lost 5 bases and J lost 3; bases outside the gene matches: 9. The CDR3 totals 15 residues. This chain's CDR3 is CASSPWESGKETQYF. The CDR3 nucleotides are TGTGCCAGTAGTCCTTGGGAGAGCGGGAAAGAGACCCAGTACTTC.

The rearrangement joins TRBV21-1 to TRBJ2-7; the DNA was not used to check the table's D call, TRBD1. TRBV21-1 represents a pseudogene. The CDR3 is made up of 14 amino acids. The CDR3 DNA reads TGTGCCAGCAGCACAAAAAGTCAGTCCTACGAGCAGTACGTC. Protein sequence: CASSTKSQSYEQYV.

The chain joins TRBV18 to TRBJ1-5; 8 nucleotides agree with TRBD1. Germline CDR1 is KGHSH and CDR2 is LQKENI. CDR3 length: 17 amino acids. J gave up 4 bases and V 3 bases, and 11 bases lay outside the gene matches. The CDR3 spells CASSPQRPTGDNQPQHF. CDR3 in DNA: TGTGCCAGCTCACCGCAGAGGCCGACAGGGGATAATCAGCCCCAGCATTTT.

This sequence joins TRBV5-1 and TRBJ2-7; TRBD1 is a possible D gene (6 bases). Trimming removed 1 base at V and 4 bases at J, with 12 bases between. Germline V lookup: CDR1 SGHRS, CDR2 YFSETQ. The length of the CDR3 is 14 residues. CDR3 region: CASSLTGTTYEQYF. The CDR3 DNA sequence: TGCGCCAGCAGCTTGACCGGGACAACTTACGAGCAGTACTTC.

J is TRBJ1-5 and V is TRBV19; D may be TRBD1 (5 bases). V lost 6 bases and J lost 5, with 11 bases in between. Per the germline V gene, CDR1 is LNHDA and CDR2 is SQIVND (reference sequence). There are 13 residues in the CDR3. This chain's CDR3 is CASSLDTYQPQHF. The CDR3 nucleotides are TGTGCCAGTAGCTTGGACACTTATCAGCCCCAGCATTTT.

The chain joins TRBV9 to TRBJ1-3, with D hard to call. Trimming cost V 3 bases and J 2 bases, with 9 bases left between them. The CDR3 has 14 amino acids. The V gene's germline CDR1 is SGDLS and CDR2 YYNGEE. CDR3 bases: TGTGCCAGCAGCGAAACGGGAGCTGGAAACACCATATATTTT. Amino acid sequence: CASSETGAGNTIYF. The entire variable domain, with the rest obtained from reference TRBV9 and TRBJ1-3, is as follows: DSGVTQTPKHLITATGQRVTLRCSPRSGDLSVYWYQQSLDQGLQFLIQYYNGEERAKGNILERFSAQQFPDLHSELNLSSLELGDSALYFCASSETGAGNTIYFGEGSWLTVV.